The sample holds a few counts of the clone carrying this T cell receptor beta chain. The antigen remains undetermined. The data originate from a study of T cell repertoires in cytomegalovirus infection. Looking at the study overall: Evidence of both CMV infection and a matching HLA type came from public TCR beta signatures. Whole-study findings and limits: Identification of carriers of CMV plus the relevant HLA was performed using cumulative public TCR beta family frequency.

The germline V and J ends were trimmed by 1 base and 2 bases, with 17 bases remaining between them. The CDR3 is 17 amino acids. CDR1 MGHDK and CDR2 SYGVNS come from the germline V gene. Using its own MiXCR run on the reads, TCRdb lists one record per CDR3 protein. The table records roughly 640,000 distinct CDR3 sequences, around 24% of them present only once. The chain employs TRBV25-1 and TRBJ1-2; D may be TRBD1 (6 bases). Material for sequencing was CD8+ T cells from PBMCs. This TCR came from a human donor in good health (CMV status not recorded). Some clones in this sample may be carry-over from other donors' samples. CDR3 in DNA: TGTGCCAGCAGTGAATCGGGGGGCGACGGGTACAACTATGGCTACACCTTC. As protein: CASSESGGDGYNYGYTF.